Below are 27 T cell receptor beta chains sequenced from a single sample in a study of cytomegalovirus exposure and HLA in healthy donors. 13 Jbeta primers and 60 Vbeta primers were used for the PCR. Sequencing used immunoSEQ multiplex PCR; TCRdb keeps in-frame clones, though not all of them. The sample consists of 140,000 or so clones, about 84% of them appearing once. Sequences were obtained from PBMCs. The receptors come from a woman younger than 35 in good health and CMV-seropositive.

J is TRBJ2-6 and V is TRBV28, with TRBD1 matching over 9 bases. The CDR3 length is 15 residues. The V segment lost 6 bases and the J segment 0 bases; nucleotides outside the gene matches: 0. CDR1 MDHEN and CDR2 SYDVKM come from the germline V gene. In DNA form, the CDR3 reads TGTGCCAGCAGGACAGGGGGCTCTGGGGCCAACGTCCTGACTTTC. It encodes CASRTGGSGANVLTF.

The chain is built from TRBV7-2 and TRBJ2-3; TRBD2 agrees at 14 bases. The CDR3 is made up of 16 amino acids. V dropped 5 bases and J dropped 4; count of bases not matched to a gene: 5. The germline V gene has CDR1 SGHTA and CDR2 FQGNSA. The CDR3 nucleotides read TGTGCCAGCAGCCCCAGACTAGCGGGGGGGCCAGATACGCAGTATTTT. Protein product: CASSPRLAGGPDTQYF. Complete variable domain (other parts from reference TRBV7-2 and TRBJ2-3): GAGVSQSPSNKVTEKGKDVELRCDPISGHTALYWYRQSLGQGLEFLIYFQGNSAPDKSGLPSDRFSAERTGGSVSTLTIQRTQQEDSAVYLCASSPRLAGGPDTQYFGPGTRLTVL.

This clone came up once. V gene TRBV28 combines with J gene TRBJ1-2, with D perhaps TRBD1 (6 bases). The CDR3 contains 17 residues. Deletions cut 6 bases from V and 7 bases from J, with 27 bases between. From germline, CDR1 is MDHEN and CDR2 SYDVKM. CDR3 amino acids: CASRQPAGDIGLGGYTF. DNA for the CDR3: TGTGCCAGCAGACAACCCGCAGGGGATATTGGATTGGGTGGCTACACCTTC.

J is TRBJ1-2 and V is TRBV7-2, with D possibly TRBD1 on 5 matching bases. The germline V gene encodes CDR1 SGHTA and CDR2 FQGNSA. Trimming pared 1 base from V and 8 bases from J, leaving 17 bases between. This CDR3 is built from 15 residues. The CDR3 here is CASSLDRSAVVGYTF. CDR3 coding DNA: TGTGCCAGCAGCTTAGACAGGTCCGCCGTAGTGGGCTACACCTTC.

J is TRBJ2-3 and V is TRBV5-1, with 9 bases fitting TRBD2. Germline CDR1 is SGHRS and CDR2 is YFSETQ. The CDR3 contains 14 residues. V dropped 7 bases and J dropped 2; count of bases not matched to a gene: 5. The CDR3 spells CASGAGGYTDTQYF. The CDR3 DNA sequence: TGCGCCAGCGGGGCGGGGGGGTACACAGATACGCAGTATTTT.

CDR3 sequence reads: CASSLIGLTGGTEAFF. DNA for the CDR3: TGTGCCAGCAGCTTAATTGGCCTGACAGGGGGCACTGAAGCTTTCTTT. The chain combines TRBV7-9 with TRBJ1-1, with TRBD1 matching over 9 bases. Germline CDR1 and CDR2: SEHNR and FQNEAQ (reference sequence). CDR3 length: 16 amino acids. After removal of 2 bases from V and 4 bases from J, the junction contained 8 bases not matched to a gene.

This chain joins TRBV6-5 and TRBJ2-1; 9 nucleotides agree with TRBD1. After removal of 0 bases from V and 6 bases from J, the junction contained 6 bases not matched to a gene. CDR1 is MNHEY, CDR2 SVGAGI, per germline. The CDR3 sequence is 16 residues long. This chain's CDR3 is CASSYSGTGLVNEQFF. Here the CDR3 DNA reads TGTGCCAGCAGTTACTCAGGGACAGGGCTCGTCAATGAGCAGTTCTTC.

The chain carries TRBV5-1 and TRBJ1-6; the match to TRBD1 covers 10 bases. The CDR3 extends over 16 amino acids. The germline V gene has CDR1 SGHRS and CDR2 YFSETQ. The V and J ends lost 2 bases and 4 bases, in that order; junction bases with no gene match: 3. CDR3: CASSFTDRGYNSPLHF. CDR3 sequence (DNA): TGCGCCAGCAGCTTTACGGACAGGGGGTATAATTCACCCCTCCACTTT.

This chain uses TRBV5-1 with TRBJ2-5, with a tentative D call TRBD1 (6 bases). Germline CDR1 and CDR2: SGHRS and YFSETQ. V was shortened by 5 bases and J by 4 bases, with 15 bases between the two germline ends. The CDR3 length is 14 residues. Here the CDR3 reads CASSYQGIGETQYF. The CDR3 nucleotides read TGCGCCAGCAGTTATCAGGGGATTGGAGAGACCCAGTACTTC.

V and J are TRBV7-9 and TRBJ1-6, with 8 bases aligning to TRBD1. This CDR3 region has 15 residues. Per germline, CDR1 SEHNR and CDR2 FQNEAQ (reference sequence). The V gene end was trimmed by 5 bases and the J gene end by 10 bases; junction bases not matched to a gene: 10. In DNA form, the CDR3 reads TGTGCCAGCAGCGGCAGGGACAGGCTAGACTCACCCCTCCACTTT. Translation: CASSGRDRLDSPLHF.

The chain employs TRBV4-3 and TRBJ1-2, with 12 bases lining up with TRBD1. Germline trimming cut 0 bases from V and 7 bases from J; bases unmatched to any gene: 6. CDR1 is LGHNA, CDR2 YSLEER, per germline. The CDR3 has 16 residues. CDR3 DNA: TGCGCCAGCAGCCAAGATCTGGGACAGGGGGCCGGTGGCTACACCTTC. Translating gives CASSQDLGQGAGGYTF.

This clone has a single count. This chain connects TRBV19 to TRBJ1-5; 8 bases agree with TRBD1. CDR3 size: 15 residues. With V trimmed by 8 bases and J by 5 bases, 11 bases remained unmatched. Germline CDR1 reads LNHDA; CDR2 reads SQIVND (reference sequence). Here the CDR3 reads CASQHLGTGYQPQHF. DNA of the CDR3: TGTGCCAGTCAACACCTCGGGACAGGTTATCAGCCCCAGCATTTT.

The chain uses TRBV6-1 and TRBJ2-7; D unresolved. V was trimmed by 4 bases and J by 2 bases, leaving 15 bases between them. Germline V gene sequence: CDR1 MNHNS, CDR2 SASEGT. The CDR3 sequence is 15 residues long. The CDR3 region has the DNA TGTGCCAGCAGTGCCTCCGTGGCAGGTGCCTACGAGCAGTACTTC. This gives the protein CASSASVAGAYEQYF.

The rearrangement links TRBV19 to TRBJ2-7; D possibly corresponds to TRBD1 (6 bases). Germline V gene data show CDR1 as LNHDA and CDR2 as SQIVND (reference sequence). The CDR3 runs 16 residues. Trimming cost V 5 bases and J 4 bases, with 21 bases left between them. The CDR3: CASSAPVGVGGYEQYF. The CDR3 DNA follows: TGTGCCAGTAGTGCACCAGTGGGAGTAGGGGGATACGAGCAGTACTTC.

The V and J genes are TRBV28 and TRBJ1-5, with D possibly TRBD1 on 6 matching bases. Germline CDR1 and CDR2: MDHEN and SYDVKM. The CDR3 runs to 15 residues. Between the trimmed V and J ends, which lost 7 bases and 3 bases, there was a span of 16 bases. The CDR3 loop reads CASTLPGGLNQPQHF. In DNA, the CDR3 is TGTGCCAGCACCCTCCCTGGGGGCCTCAATCAGCCCCAGCATTTT.

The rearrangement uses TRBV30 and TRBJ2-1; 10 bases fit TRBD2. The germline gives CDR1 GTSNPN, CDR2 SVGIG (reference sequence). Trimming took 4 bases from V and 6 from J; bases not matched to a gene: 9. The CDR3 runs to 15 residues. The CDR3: CAWIPSGGASNEQFF. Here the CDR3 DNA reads TGTGCCTGGATACCAAGCGGGGGGGCCTCCAATGAGCAGTTCTTC. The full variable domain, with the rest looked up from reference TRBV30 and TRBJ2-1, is SQTIHQWPATLVQPVGSPLSLECTVEGTSNPNLYWYRQAAGRGLQLLFYSVGIGQISSEVPQNLSASRPQDRQFILSSKKLLLSDSGFYLCAWIPSGGASNEQFFGPGTRLTVL.

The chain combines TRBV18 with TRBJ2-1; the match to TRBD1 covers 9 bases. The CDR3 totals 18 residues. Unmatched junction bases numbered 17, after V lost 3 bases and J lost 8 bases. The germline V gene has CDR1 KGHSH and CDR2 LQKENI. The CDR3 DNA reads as TGTGCCAGCTCACCGACCCCAAGGGGGGACAGGGTACTGTATGAGCAGTTCTTC. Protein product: CASSPTPRGDRVLYEQFF.

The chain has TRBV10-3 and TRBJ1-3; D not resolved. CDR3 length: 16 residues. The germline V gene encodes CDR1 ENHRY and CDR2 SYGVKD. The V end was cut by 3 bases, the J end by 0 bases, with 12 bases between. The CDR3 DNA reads TGTGCCATCAGTGATATGACACTTAACTCTGGAAACACCATATATTTT. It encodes CAISDMTLNSGNTIYF.

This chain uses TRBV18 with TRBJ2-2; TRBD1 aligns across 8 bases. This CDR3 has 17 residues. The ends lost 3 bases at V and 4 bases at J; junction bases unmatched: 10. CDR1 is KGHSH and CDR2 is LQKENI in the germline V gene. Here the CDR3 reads CASSPDRDLVRTGELFF. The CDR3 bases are TGTGCCAGCTCACCGGACAGGGACCTTGTACGCACCGGGGAGCTGTTTTTT.

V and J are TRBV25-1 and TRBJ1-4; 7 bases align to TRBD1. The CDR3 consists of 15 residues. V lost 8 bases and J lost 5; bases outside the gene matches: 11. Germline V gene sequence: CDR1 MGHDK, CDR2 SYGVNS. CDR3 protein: CASPPRAGGNEKLFF. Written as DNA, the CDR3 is TGTGCCAGCCCACCCCGGGCAGGGGGAAATGAAAAACTGTTTTTT.

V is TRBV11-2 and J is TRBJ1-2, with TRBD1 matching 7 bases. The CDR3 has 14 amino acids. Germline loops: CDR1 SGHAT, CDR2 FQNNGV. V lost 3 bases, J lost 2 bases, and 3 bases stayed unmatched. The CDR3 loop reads CASSLTGQNYGYTF. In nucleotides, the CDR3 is TGTGCCAGCAGCTTGACAGGGCAGAACTATGGCTACACCTTC.

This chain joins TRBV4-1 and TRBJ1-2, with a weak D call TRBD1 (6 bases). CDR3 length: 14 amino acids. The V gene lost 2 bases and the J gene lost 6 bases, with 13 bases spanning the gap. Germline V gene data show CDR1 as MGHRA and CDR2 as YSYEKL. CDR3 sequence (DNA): TGCGCCAGCAGCCAAATCCGGGACACCCATGGCTACACCTTC. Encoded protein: CASSQIRDTHGYTF.

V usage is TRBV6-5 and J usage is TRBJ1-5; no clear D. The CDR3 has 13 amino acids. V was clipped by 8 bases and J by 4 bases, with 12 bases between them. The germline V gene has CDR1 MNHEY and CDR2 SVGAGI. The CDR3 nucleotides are TGTGCCAGCGCGGTCCGGGAGAATCAGCCCCAGCATTTT. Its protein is CASAVRENQPQHF.

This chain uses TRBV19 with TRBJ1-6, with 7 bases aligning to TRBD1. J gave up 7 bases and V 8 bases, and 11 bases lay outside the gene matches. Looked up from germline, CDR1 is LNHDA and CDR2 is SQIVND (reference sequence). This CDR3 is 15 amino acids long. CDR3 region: CASRLDRANNSPLHF. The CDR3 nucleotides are TGTGCCAGTCGCTTAGACAGGGCTAACAATTCACCCCTCCACTTT.

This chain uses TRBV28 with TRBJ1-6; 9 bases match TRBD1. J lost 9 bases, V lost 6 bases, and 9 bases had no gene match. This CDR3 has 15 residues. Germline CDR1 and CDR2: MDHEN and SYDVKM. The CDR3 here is CASSTVGTGSSPLHF. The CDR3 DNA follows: TGTGCCAGCAGCACGGTGGGGACAGGGAGTTCACCCCTCCACTTT.

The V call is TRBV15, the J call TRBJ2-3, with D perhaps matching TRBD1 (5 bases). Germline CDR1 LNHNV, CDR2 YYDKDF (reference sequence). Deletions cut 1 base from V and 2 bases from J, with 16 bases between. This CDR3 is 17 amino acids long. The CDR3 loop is CATSRVSGSSNTDTQYF. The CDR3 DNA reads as TGTGCCACCAGCAGAGTTTCAGGGTCATCAAACACAGATACGCAGTATTTT.

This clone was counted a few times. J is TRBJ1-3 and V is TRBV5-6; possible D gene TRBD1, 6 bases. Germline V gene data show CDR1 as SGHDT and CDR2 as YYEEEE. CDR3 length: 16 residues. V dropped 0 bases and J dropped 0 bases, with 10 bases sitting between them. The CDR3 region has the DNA TGTGCCAGCAGCTTGGCCGGACAGAGCTCTGGAAACACCATATATTTT. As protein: CASSLAGQSSGNTIYF.